This record looks at one T cell receptor (beta chain) sequence and its context. What antigen it recognizes has not been identified. No much larger clonotype is one base removed from it; base qualities were not supplied. Peripheral blood CD8+ and CD4+ T cells from healthy donors, Susac syndrome patients and multiple sclerosis patients were profiled using high-throughput TCR beta sequencing. Recently defined diagnostic criteria for definite or probable disease were met by the Susac syndrome patients. CD8+ TEMRA cells were enriched by FACS, while bulk CD8+ and CD4+ T cells were purified by magnetic negative isolation. Blood was collected in EDTA tubes and processed within 24 hours, with PBMCs isolated through density gradient centrifugation. PBMCs intended for TCR sequencing were cryopreserved in liquid nitrogen and were subsequently thawed in a 37 degrees C water bath. The sorted or isolated CD4+, CD8+ and CD8+ TEMRA cells reached a purity of at least 90%.

This record comes from a study of CD8 T cells in Susac syndrome (dated by TCRdb to the late 2010s). For the wider study: Among the sequenced Susac syndrome patients, five or six had clinically active disease and about 8 were in clinical remission. Repertoire sequencing was used to test whether CD8+ T cell activation and differentiation in Susac syndrome was antigen driven. CD8+ T cell repertoire clonality was compared between over 9 healthy donors, approximately 14 Susac syndrome patients and approximately 16 multiple sclerosis patients. At the time of blood withdrawal, Susac syndrome patients were either therapy-naive, taking corticosteroids (with some also receiving IVIg), or on IVIg alone.

RNA was extracted using the RNeasy kit, and roughly 0.45 to 1 microgram was reverse transcribed with random hexamers. The immunoSEQ multiplex PCR assay, which covers 54 Vbeta and 13 Jbeta segments, was used to amplify TCR beta CDR3 regions. PCR amplification bias was corrected using a synthetic template baseline for primer optimization and computational correction. On the authors' methods: Reads were annotated to V, D and J genes per IMGT and analyzed with immunoSEQ Analyzer, keeping only productive sequences. To calculate clonality, Shannon entropy was normalized by log2 of the number of productive unique sequences and then subtracted from one. Public and private clones were assessed among the 100 most prevalent clones of each patient and control. Clones were defined as Susac-specific when absent from the healthy and MS cohorts, from 1052 published viral clones and from other ImmuneACCESS disease sequences. In TCRdb, the public reads were trimmed at Q25 with fastp and aligned with MiXCR, with productive beta chains retained. Entries are consolidated by CDR3 protein sequence, retaining the most common genes and DNA. The V and J calls here are based on TCRdb, not the publication. The table for this sample lists about 140,000 distinct CDR3 sequences; more than 85% of them were counted only once. The top ten clonotypes cover about 0.18% of the sample.

The paper as a whole reports these results and caveats: The TCR sequencing and HLA analysis was acknowledged to have included a relatively small number of individuals. CD8+ repertoires in Susac syndrome showed clonal expansion, which was highest in CD8+ TEMRA cells and was greater in clinically active patients than in remitting patients. In the total CD8+ and CD8+ TEMRA repertoires, sixteen and five Susac-specific public clones, respectively, were identified.

Inclusive of the bounding cysteine and phenylalanine, the CDR3 is 13 residues long. The only DNA kept is the CDR3, 39 bases in frame from the first base. CDR1 and CDR2 are drawn from the germline V gene (reference sequence): PRHDT, FYEKMQ. V drops 7 bases and J drops 8 bases, leaving 15 bases in between. This TCR was sampled from a human donor with Susac syndrome. The chain couples TRBV13 to TRBJ2-4; the D gene is perhaps TRBD2, on 5 matching bases. The sequenced sample was CD8+ T cells from PBMCs. The CDR3 protein: CASNPPVGDIQYF. Read as DNA, the sequence is TGTGCCAGCAACCCCCCCGTGGGAGACATTCAGTACTTC.